This TCR beta chain was documented in a study of CD8+CD57+ T cells in acquired aplastic anemia. Looking at the study overall: The study obtained an average of 3.2 ug of DNA from sorted CD4+ and CD8+ cells. The average read count for CD4+ cells in healthy donors was around 9.9 million.

About this clonotype: Its antigen is unidentified. The junction departs from the called germline gene at one end, perhaps through a read error.

In germline, CDR1 is SGHVS, CDR2 FNYEAQ. CDR3 size: 14 residues. Study-wide points: The study found no significant CD8+ Simpson's diversity difference between patients and controls.

TCR beta VDJ and CDR3 profiling used genomic DNA as template. MiXCR was run by TCRdb on the reads, yielding one entry per CDR3 protein. Among hundreds of thousands of distinct CDR3 sequences listed, about two thirds were seen once. The sequence came from a human donor in good health, serving as a control. The chain uses TRBV7-6 and TRBJ1-5, with D unclear. The sample taken for sequencing was sorted CD4+, CD8+, or CD8+CD57+ T cells (not recorded which) from PBMCs. This CDR3 reads CASSLGTNYEQYFF. The DNA for the CDR3 is TGTGCCAGCAGCTTGGGCACTAACTACGAGCAGTACTTCTTT.